This T cell receptor (beta chain) was obtained from a study of T cell responses to AZD1222 COVID-19 vaccine. A word on this clone: What it binds is not known.

Study-level points and caveats: Among AZD1222 vaccinees, only 6 or 7 were seropositive at baseline. CD4 TCRs linked to vaccination spanned spike, dominating at 160-218 and 743-854. Compared with day 0, the breadth and depth of the Spike-specific TCR repertoire rose significantly after two doses of AZD1222. Clonal diversity was possibly underestimated, and white British individuals and females predominated among donors.

Some clones are missing from TCRdb's copy, which holds only in-frame ones; the method was immunoSEQ multiplex PCR. The sample yields about 120,000 clones, 92% seen once. The V and J ends lost 1 base and 3 bases respectively, with 12 bases between them. CDR1 and CDR2 from the germline V gene are SGHTA and FQGNSA. This CDR3 is built from 15 residues. This clonotype was sampled from an adult in good health. The input for sequencing was peripheral blood, taken on day 0 of AZD1222 vaccination. The J gene is TRBJ1-1, the V gene TRBV7-2, with a possible D match to TRBD1 (5 bases). The DNA for the CDR3 is TGTGCCAGCAGCTTAGTTGGGGGGGGAGACACTGAAGCTTTCTTT. It translates to CASSLVGGGDTEAFF.